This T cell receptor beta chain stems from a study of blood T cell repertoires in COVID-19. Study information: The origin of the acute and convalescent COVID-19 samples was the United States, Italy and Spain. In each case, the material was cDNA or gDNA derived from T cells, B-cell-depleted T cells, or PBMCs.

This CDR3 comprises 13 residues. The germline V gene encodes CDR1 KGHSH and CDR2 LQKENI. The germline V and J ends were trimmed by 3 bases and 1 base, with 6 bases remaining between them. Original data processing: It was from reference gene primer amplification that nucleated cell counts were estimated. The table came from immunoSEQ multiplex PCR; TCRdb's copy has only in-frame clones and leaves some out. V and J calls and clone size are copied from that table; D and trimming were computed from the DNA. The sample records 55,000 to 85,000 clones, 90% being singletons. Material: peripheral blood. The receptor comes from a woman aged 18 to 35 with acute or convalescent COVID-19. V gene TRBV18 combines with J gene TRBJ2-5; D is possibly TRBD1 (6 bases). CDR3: CASSPDSQETQYF. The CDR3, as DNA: TGTGCCAGCTCACCGGACAGCCAAGAGACCCAGTACTTC.